Below are 27 T cell receptor beta chains sequenced from a single sample in a study of Graves' ophthalmopathy and Graves' hyperthyroidism. RNA transcripts were the template, and TCR beta CDR3 regions were amplified from them. HTBI primers were used in a first-round RT-PCR, which preceded a second-round multiplex PCR. TCRdb reprocessed the multiplex PCR reads with MiXCR, giving one entry per CDR3 protein. The sample shows some 350,000 distinct CDR3 sequences, approximately 17% of them seen only once. The sample comprised peripheral blood. These receptors all come from an adult woman with stable Graves' hyperthyroidism.

This clonotype was seen many times. The chain couples TRBV20-1 to TRBJ1-2, with 9 bases aligning to TRBD1. The germline V gene has CDR1 DFQATT and CDR2 SNEGSKA (reference sequence). V was pared by 3 bases and J by 3 bases, with 5 bases of the junction left unmatched. CDR3 length: 14 residues. CDR3 region: CSASRDRVYYGYTF. DNA of the CDR3: TGCAGTGCTAGCCGGGACAGGGTCTACTATGGCTACACCTTC.

The table lists this clonotype with many counts. The chain uses TRBV4-2 and TRBJ1-1, with TRBD1 as a possible D gene (5 bases). Trimming left V 3 bases short and J 0 bases short, with 11 bases between. This CDR3 is 15 amino acids long. CDR1 and CDR2 (germline): LGHNA, YNFKEQ. CDR3 coding DNA: TGTGCCAGCAGCCACCTCGGGGACCTGAACACTGAAGCTTTCTTT. Translation: CASSHLGDLNTEAFF.

Many counts were recorded for this clonotype. The chain recombines TRBV29-1 with TRBJ1-2, with 10 bases matching TRBD1. There are 15 residues in the CDR3. Germline CDR1 reads SQVTM; CDR2 reads ANQGSEA. The V and J ends lost 4 bases and 5 bases, in that order; junction bases with no gene match: 10. The CDR3 loop is CSVVADRGPGYGYTF. The CDR3 nucleotides read TGCAGCGTTGTAGCCGACAGGGGGCCAGGTTATGGCTACACCTTC.

This clonotype was seen many times. The J gene is TRBJ1-5, the V gene TRBV28, with a tentative D call TRBD1 (5 bases). The CDR3 is 18 residues long. V lost 6 bases to trimming and J lost 0 bases, with 21 bases between them. CDR1 MDHEN and CDR2 SYDVKM come from the germline V gene. The CDR3 region has the DNA TGTGCCAGCAGAATCGGGGGGGTTTTGGGCTATAGCAATCAGCCCCAGCATTTT. This encodes CASRIGGVLGYSNQPQHF.

This clonotype was recorded a few times. V is TRBV6-5 and J is TRBJ2-7; maybe TRBD2 (6 bases). Germline lookup yields CDR1 MNHEY and CDR2 SVGAGI. V was cut by 1 base and J by 3 bases, with 7 bases left in between. The CDR3 is 13 amino acids. The DNA of the CDR3 is TGTGCCAGCAGTTACTGGGGGGACTACGAGCAGTACTTC. Its translation is CASSYWGDYEQYF.

This clonotype was counted at least ten times. V usage is TRBV9 and J usage is TRBJ2-5; D might be TRBD2 (5 bases). CDR1 is SGDLS, CDR2 YYNGEE, per germline. The CDR3 runs 15 residues. Deletions cut 0 bases from V and 1 base from J, with 10 bases between. CDR3 in DNA: TGTGCCAGCAGCGTAGCCAGAGGGCCCCAAGAGACCCAGTACTTC. Translated: CASSVARGPQETQYF. Variable domain in full (rest from reference TRBV9 and TRBJ2-5): DSGVTQTPKHLITATGQRVTLRCSPRSGDLSVYWYQQSLDQGLQFLIQYYNGEERAKGNILERFSAQQFPDLHSELNLSSLELGDSALYFCASSVARGPQETQYFGPGTRLLVL.

This sequence joins TRBV29-1 and TRBJ2-7; 9 bases are a match to TRBD1. This CDR3 has 13 residues. Per germline, CDR1 SQVTM and CDR2 ANQGSEA. Losses at the gene ends were 5 bases for V and 3 bases for J; bases not matched to a gene: 5. This chain's CDR3 is CSVSGQGDYEQYF. CDR3 bases: TGCAGCGTTTCGGGACAGGGCGACTACGAGCAGTACTTC.

This clonotype was seen at least ten times. The CDR3 DNA reads as TGTGCCATCAGTACAGGGGATCGGGACGAGCAGTACTTC. Its protein product is CAISTGDRDEQYF. J is TRBJ2-7 and V is TRBV10-3; 7 nucleotides line up with TRBD1. CDR3 size: 13 residues. V lost 5 bases to trimming and J lost 5 bases; unmatched junction nucleotides: 6. The germline V gene has CDR1 ENHRY and CDR2 SYGVKD.

In its sample, this clonotype was seen many times. The V gene is TRBV4-1, the J gene TRBJ1-6; 7 positions match TRBD1. The CDR3 length is 17 residues. V trimming: 1 base; J trimming: 4 bases; junction bases outside the gene matches: 7. Looked up from germline, CDR1 is MGHRA and CDR2 is YSYEKL. The CDR3 protein is CASSQAGQSRYNSPLHF. As DNA, the CDR3 is TGCGCCAGCAGCCAAGCGGGACAGAGCAGATATAATTCACCCCTCCACTTT.

This clonotype was seen repeatedly, ten times or more. The rearrangement uses TRBV2 and TRBJ1-2, with D uncertain. This CDR3 contains 15 residues. Looked up from germline, CDR1 is SNHLY and CDR2 is FYNNEI. The V and J ends lost 0 bases and 8 bases respectively, with 16 bases between them. The CDR3 coding sequence is TGTGCCAGCAGTGAAGCGACCAGACTCGGAGGAGGCTACACCTTC. Its protein is CASSEATRLGGGYTF.

The CDR3 nucleotides read TGTGCCAGCAGTTACTCGAGCCTAGCGGGAGGCTGGTACGAGCAGTACTTC. It yields the protein CASSYSSLAGGWYEQYF. V usage is TRBV6-5 and J usage is TRBJ2-7, with 11 bases matching TRBD2. Trimming removed 0 bases from V and 4 bases from J; junction bases left unmatched: 8. The CDR3 runs 17 residues. Germline CDR1 and CDR2: MNHEY and SVGAGI.

This clonotype was picked up a small number of times. The chain links TRBV5-8 to TRBJ2-5; weak D call: TRBD1 (6 bases). The CDR3 has 13 residues. Germline assignment: CDR1 SGHTS and CDR2 YDEGEE. V was cut by 5 bases and J by 3 bases, with 11 bases left in between. The CDR3 region is CASRSRDKETQYF. The CDR3 nucleotides read TGTGCCAGCAGAAGTAGGGACAAAGAGACCCAGTACTTC. The variable domain in full, completed from reference TRBV5-8 and TRBJ2-5, reads EAGVTQSPTHLIKTRGQQATLRCSPISGHTSVYWYQQALGLGLQFLLWYDEGEERNRGNFPPRFSGRQFPNYSSELNVNALELEDSALYLCASRSRDKETQYFGPGTRLLVL.

The chain carries TRBV28 and TRBJ1-3; 7 positions match TRBD1. This CDR3 spans 15 amino acids. The V segment lost 3 bases and the J segment 3 bases; nucleotides outside the gene matches: 5. Per germline, CDR1 MDHEN and CDR2 SYDVKM. This chain's CDR3 is CASSLGQRNGNTIYF. CDR3 DNA sequence: TGTGCCAGCAGTTTGGGACAGCGTAATGGAAACACCATATATTTT.

This clonotype was counted at least ten times. This chain joins TRBV19 and TRBJ1-2; TRBD1 is a possible D gene (6 bases). CDR1 LNHDA and CDR2 SQIVND come from the germline V gene (reference sequence). The germline V and J ends were trimmed by 7 bases and 7 bases, with 16 bases remaining between them. The CDR3 totals 13 residues. This chain's CDR3 is CASTTETGSGYTF. The CDR3 DNA sequence: TGTGCCAGTACCACAGAGACAGGTAGTGGCTACACCTTC. The variable domain in full, completed from reference TRBV19 and TRBJ1-2, reads DGGITQSPKYLFRKEGQNVTLSCEQNLNHDAMYWYRQDPGQGLRLIYYSQIVNDFQKGDIAEGYSVSREKKESFPLTVTSAQKNPTAFYLCASTTETGSGYTFGSGTRLTVV.

The chain is built from TRBV6-1 and TRBJ2-7; a weak D match, TRBD1 (6 bases). The J call is in doubt because the DNA end fits TRBJ2-5 better. The length of the CDR3 is 15 residues. CDR1 is MNHNS and CDR2 is SASEGT in the germline V gene. The CDR3 region has the DNA TGTGCCAGCAGTGCCGGGACACTAGGACAAGAGACCCAGTACTTC. Residues: CASSAGTLGQETQYF.

This clonotype was seen ten or more times. The rearrangement joins TRBV18 to TRBJ2-5; the D gene is possibly TRBD2 (7 bases). V was cut by 5 bases and J by 2 bases, with 15 bases left in between. This CDR3 is 15 amino acids long. Germline CDR1 KGHSH, CDR2 LQKENI. CDR3 residues: CASSNGRTEQETQYF. DNA of the CDR3: TGTGCCAGCTCAAACGGGAGGACAGAACAAGAGACCCAGTACTTC. The variable domain in full, with the rest retrieved from reference TRBV18 and TRBJ2-5, is NAGVMQNPRHLVRRRGQEARLRCSPMKGHSHVYWYRQLPEEGLKFMVYLQKENIIDESGMPKERFSAEFPKEGPSILRIQQVVRGDSAAYFCASSNGRTEQETQYFGPGTRLLVL.

Many counts were recorded for this clonotype. This rearrangement joins TRBV30 to TRBJ1-1, with D perhaps TRBD1 (5 bases). The CDR3 runs 12 residues. Per the germline V gene, CDR1 is GTSNPN and CDR2 is SVGIG (reference sequence). With 0 bases removed from V and 12 bases from J, the gap between germline ends came to 14 bases. CDR3 in DNA: TGTGCCTGGAGTGTGATTCAGGGATCTCCTTTCTTT. It encodes CAWSVIQGSPFF.

This clonotype was seen repeatedly, ten times or more. The chain employs TRBV27 and TRBJ1-1, with TRBD1 as a possible D gene (6 bases). Deletions cut 4 bases from V and 1 base from J, with 19 bases between. The CDR3 is 17 amino acids. CDR1 MNHEY and CDR2 SMNVEV come from the germline V gene (reference sequence). CDR3 region: CASSSTAAGAWNTEAFF. The CDR3 nucleotides read TGTGCCAGCAGTTCGACCGCGGCGGGGGCTTGGAACACTGAAGCTTTCTTT.

This clonotype occurred many times. The V gene is TRBV2, the J gene TRBJ2-2; no definite D call. Germline values: CDR1 SNHLY, CDR2 FYNNEI. V lost 2 bases, J lost 8 bases, and 12 bases lay in between. This CDR3 has 14 residues. CDR3 sequence reads: CASSELVTSGELFF. CDR3 in DNA: TGTGCCAGCAGTGAACTGGTGACGTCGGGGGAGCTGTTTTTT.

Many counts were recorded for this clonotype. V usage is TRBV6-1 and J usage is TRBJ1-2; D gene ambiguous. Germline values: CDR1 MNHNS, CDR2 SASEGT. This CDR3 is built from 14 residues. V lost 0 bases, J lost 4 bases, and 9 bases lay in between. In DNA, the CDR3 is TGTGCCAGCAGTGAAGCGGCCACAGTCTATGGCTACACCTTC. It codes for CASSEAATVYGYTF.

CDR3 DNA sequence: TGTGCCTGGAAGTCCCAGACCACTGAAGCTTTCTTT. Its translation: CAWKSQTTEAFF. The J gene is TRBJ1-1, the V gene TRBV30, with no clear D. Germline CDR1 GTSNPN, CDR2 SVGIG (reference sequence). CDR3 length: 12 amino acids. Trimming shortened V by 4 bases and J by 4 bases, and 10 bases separated the two germline ends.

Many counts were recorded for this clonotype. The chain carries TRBV7-2 and TRBJ2-3, with TRBD2 matching 9 bases. The CDR3 is 17 amino acids. With V trimmed by 0 bases and J by 1 base, 5 bases remained unmatched. CDR1 is SGHTA and CDR2 is FQGNSA in the germline V gene. The CDR3 nucleotides read TGTGCCAGCAGCTTAGCGGGGCGGGAGGGGGGCACAGATACGCAGTATTTT. Amino acids: CASSLAGREGGTDTQYF. Supplemented by reference TRBV7-2 and TRBJ2-3, the full variable domain reads GAGVSQSPSNKVTEKGKDVELRCDPISGHTALYWYRQSLGQGLEFLIYFQGNSAPDKSGLPSDRFSAERTGGSVSTLTIQRTQQEDSAVYLCASSLAGREGGTDTQYFGPGTRLTVL.

This clonotype came up many times. The chain combines TRBV2 with TRBJ2-7; 9 nucleotides agree with TRBD2. CDR1 and CDR2 from the germline V gene are SNHLY and FYNNEI. After removal of 6 bases from V and 5 bases from J, the junction contained 5 bases not matched to a gene. CDR3 length equals 13 residues. CDR3 nucleotide sequence: TGTGCCAGCAGCCGGGGACTAGCACACGAGCAGTACTTC. Encoded protein: CASSRGLAHEQYF.

The J gene is TRBJ2-7, the V gene TRBV27; possibly TRBD1 for D (5 bases). Germline V lookup: CDR1 MNHEY, CDR2 SMNVEV (reference sequence). Trimming removed 2 bases at V and 3 bases at J, with 11 bases between. The CDR3 is 14 amino acids. CDR3 sequence: CASSLVPGNYEQYF. CDR3 DNA sequence: TGTGCCAGCAGTTTAGTCCCAGGGAACTACGAGCAGTACTTC.

V usage is TRBV4-1 and J usage is TRBJ2-1, with 12 bases lining up with TRBD2. CDR3 size: 17 residues. The trim removed 6 bases at V and 0 bases at J, leaving 6 bases unmatched. Looked up from germline, CDR1 is MGHRA and CDR2 is YSYEKL. CDR3 residues: CASRPTSGSSSYNEQFF. The CDR3 bases are TGCGCCAGCAGACCGACTAGCGGGAGTTCCTCCTACAATGAGCAGTTCTTC.

The J gene is TRBJ2-2, the V gene TRBV28; 7 bases match TRBD1. Germline values: CDR1 MDHEN, CDR2 SYDVKM. V shed 5 bases and J 13 bases; nucleotides not matched to a gene: 16. CDR3 size: 15 residues. DNA of the CDR3: TGTGCCAGCAGTCCACCGCCCGGGACAGTTCAGAGGCTGTTTTTT. Its translation is CASSPPPGTVQRLFF.

The chain recombines TRBV7-2 with TRBJ1-1; 7 positions agree with TRBD1. J gave up 7 bases and V 7 bases, and 12 bases lay outside the gene matches. The germline V gene encodes CDR1 SGHTA and CDR2 FQGNSA. There are 14 residues in the CDR3. The CDR3, as DNA: TGTGCCAGCACCTACAGGGGTCTTCGAGGTGAAGCTTTCTTT. Residues: CASTYRGLRGEAFF.